What follows describes a single T cell receptor (beta chain). The antigen remains undetermined. Primed by a sample-barcoded 5' primer and a J-beta primer mix, a second PCR proceeded for roughly 6 to 12 cycles. Each of the samples gave a minimum of 2.5 million paired-end reads that contained CDR3. In TCRdb, the 5' RACE reads were re-called with MiXCR into one record per CDR3 protein. The sample yields fewer than 2,000,000 distinct CDR3 sequences, about two fifths seen once. The record originates from a study of blood T cells in healthy people across ages. Findings and limits, study-wide: Across the age range, TCR beta diversity per million T cells fell in a roughly linear way.

The V and J ends lost 4 bases and 0 bases respectively, with 4 bases between them. The CDR3 consists of 11 residues. Germline values: CDR1 DFQATT, CDR2 SNEGSKA (reference sequence). This TCR was recovered from a human donor in good health. This chain connects TRBV20-1 to TRBJ2-7; D unresolved. Material for sequencing was blood. The CDR3 protein is CSAIASYEQYF. DNA of the CDR3: TGCAGTGCTATCGCCTCCTACGAGCAGTACTTC.